Listed here are 15 T cell receptor beta chains from one sample, sequenced in a study of beta chain features in type 1 diabetes (dated by TCRdb to about 2018). The library was prepared using the immunoSEQ multiplex PCR assay. The entire isolated RNA was reverse transcribed using the High Capacity cDNA Reverse Transcription Kit, and thus expressed TCRB transcripts were sequenced. Entries here come from immuneACCESS through TCRdb and include only in-frame sequences with V and J called. Some clones fail to appear in such tables; in the studies checked, an unresolved V gene covers under half of the shortfall, and the cause of the remainder is unknown. In all, the sample holds over 700,000 clones, and roughly a sixth of those were seen once. 0.02% to 0.03% of the sample is in the top ten clones. The source material was naive CD4+ T cells from blood. According to the study, the label for this sample's cell subset or site signals: true naive CD4+ T cells. The receptor source for this set is a woman in her late teens or twenties in good health.

About this clone: Other DNA sequences in this sample translate to the same CDR3. The chain joins TRBV15 to TRBJ1-5; TRBD1 matches 9 bases. The CDR3 covers 14 residues. Germline CDR1 is LNHNV and CDR2 is YYDKDF (reference sequence). J lost 6 bases, V lost 5 bases, and 5 bases had no gene match. In DNA form, the CDR3 reads TGTGCCACCAGCTCGGGACAGGGTATTCAGCCCCAGCATTTT. It encodes CATSSGQGIQPQHF.

The chain employs TRBV7-9 and TRBJ2-1; TRBD2 agrees at 10 bases. Germline values: CDR1 SEHNR, CDR2 FQNEAQ (reference sequence). The CDR3 length is 15 residues. The trim removed 5 bases at V and 6 bases at J, leaving 7 bases unmatched. CDR3 coding DNA: TGTGCCAGCAGCACTAAGGGACTAGCGCCCAATGAGCAGTTCTTC. This gives the protein CASSTKGLAPNEQFF. Together with reference TRBV7-9 and TRBJ2-1, the CDR3 gives the full variable domain: DTGVSQNPRHKITKRGQNVTFRCDPISEHNRLYWYRQTLGQGPEFLTYFQNEAQLEKSRLLSDRFSAERPKGSFSTLEIQRTEQGDSAMYLCASSTKGLAPNEQFFGPGTRLTVL.

The chain uses TRBV4-2 and TRBJ2-7; D may be TRBD2 (5 bases). V lost 4 bases and J lost 4, with 8 bases in between. CDR1 is LGHNA, CDR2 YNFKEQ, per germline. The CDR3 is made up of 12 amino acids. CDR3 bases: TGTGCCAGCAGCCCGGGGAAGTACGAGCAGTACTTC. It specifies CASSPGKYEQYF.

The chain joins TRBV9 to TRBJ2-2, with 8 bases matching TRBD2. Germline lookup yields CDR1 SGDLS and CDR2 YYNGEE. V lost 0 bases and J lost 4; bases outside the gene matches: 5. The CDR3 contains 16 residues. The CDR3 here is CASSVGAGVVTGELFF. In DNA form, the CDR3 reads TGTGCCAGCAGCGTAGGAGCGGGAGTAGTCACCGGGGAGCTGTTTTTT.

The chain is built from TRBV10-3 and TRBJ2-2; D is undetermined. The germline V gene has CDR1 ENHRY and CDR2 SYGVKD. Trimming shortened V by 5 bases and J by 7 bases, and 5 bases separated the two germline ends. The CDR3 length is 11 residues. The CDR3 DNA follows: TGTGCCATCAGTCTGGGCGGGGAGCTGTTTTTT. This gives the protein CAISLGGELFF.

J is TRBJ1-4 and V is TRBV4-3; D uncertain. Germline CDR1 and CDR2: LGHNA and YSLEER. The CDR3 has 16 amino acids. V lost 0 bases and J 7 bases, leaving 15 bases between the germline ends. CDR3 in DNA: TGCGCCAGCAGCCAAGAGTACAACGGCCGGGGTGAAAAACTGTTTTTT. It yields the protein CASSQEYNGRGEKLFF.

This clone was seen more than once but under ten times. CDR3: CATLNKNIQYF. The CDR3 DNA is TGTGCCACCCTGAACAAAAACATTCAGTACTTC. The chain is built from TRBV19 and TRBJ2-4, with unresolved D. Germline CDR1 LNHDA, CDR2 SQIVND (reference sequence). Trimming stripped 10 bases from V and 3 bases from J, with 7 bases between. There are 11 residues in the CDR3.

The rearrangement joins TRBV4-1 to TRBJ1-1, with 12 bases matching TRBD1. V lost 2 bases and J lost 3; bases outside the gene matches: 13. The CDR3 runs to 19 residues. CDR1 MGHRA and CDR2 YSYEKL come from the germline V gene. The CDR3 sequence: CASSQRSPGTGGLDTEAFF. Written as DNA, the CDR3 is TGCGCCAGCAGCCAACGAAGCCCCGGGACAGGGGGCCTGGACACTGAAGCTTTCTTT.

J is TRBJ2-3 and V is TRBV7-9, with a possible D match to TRBD1 (6 bases). Trimming cost V 5 bases and J 0 bases, with 12 bases left between them. Germline V gives CDR1 SEHNR, CDR2 FQNEAQ (reference sequence). CDR3 length: 15 residues. CDR3 DNA: TGTGCCAGCAGCCCTCAGGGGTTTAGCACAGATACGCAGTATTTT. Its translation is CASSPQGFSTDTQYF.

The gene calls are TRBV7-9 and TRBJ2-6; TRBD1 is a possible D gene (5 bases). Germline assignment: CDR1 SEHNR and CDR2 FQNEAQ (reference sequence). Trimming removed 4 bases from V and 10 bases from J, with 17 bases in between. The CDR3 contains 15 residues. The CDR3 DNA is TGTGCCAGCAGCTCCGTGTTCAGGGTCCCAAACGTCCTGACTTTC. This encodes CASSSVFRVPNVLTF.

The V gene is TRBV7-8, the J gene TRBJ2-1, with 7 bases that match TRBD2. The CDR3 has 16 residues. CDR1 is SGHVS, CDR2 FQNEAQ, per germline. V dropped 4 bases and J dropped 5; count of bases not matched to a gene: 11. The CDR3 sequence: CASSSQPGRVDNEQFF. Here the CDR3 DNA reads TGTGCCAGCAGCTCCCAACCAGGGAGGGTCGACAATGAGCAGTTCTTC. Full variable domain (rest looked up from reference TRBV7-8 and TRBJ2-1): GAGVSQSPRYKVAKRGQDVALRCDPISGHVSLFWYQQALGQGPEFLTYFQNEAQLDKSGLPSDRFFAERPEGSVSTLKIQRTQQEDSAVYLCASSSQPGRVDNEQFFGPGTRLTVL.

The chain couples TRBV5-1 to TRBJ2-3; tentatively, D is TRBD1 (5 bases). The V gene lost 7 bases and the J gene lost 3 bases, with 15 bases spanning the gap. There are 14 residues in the CDR3. Germline V CDR1 and CDR2: SGHRS, YFSETQ. The CDR3 sequence: CASRKMQGTDTQYF. The CDR3, as DNA: TGCGCCAGCCGCAAGATGCAGGGTACAGATACGCAGTATTTT.

Only a few counts were recorded for this clone. This chain joins TRBV28 and TRBJ1-1; D call uncertain. Trimming removed 6 bases from V and 4 bases from J, with 9 bases in between. This CDR3 region has 12 residues. Germline assignment: CDR1 MDHEN and CDR2 SYDVKM. The CDR3 spells CASRLLSTEAFF. The CDR3 region has the DNA TGTGCCAGCAGGCTTTTGAGCACTGAAGCTTTCTTT.

This clone was picked up a small number of times. V and J are TRBV18 and TRBJ2-7; D remains unclear. The CDR3 consists of 14 residues. Trimming left V 0 bases short and J 0 bases short, with 6 bases between. Germline V gene sequence: CDR1 KGHSH, CDR2 LQKENI. CDR3 bases: TGTGCCAGCTCACCACCCGCCCGCTCCTACGAGCAGTACTTC. Translating it yields CASSPPARSYEQYF.

J is TRBJ2-2 and V is TRBV4-2; no definite D call. V was clipped by 1 base and J by 0 bases, with 3 bases between them. Germline CDR1 and CDR2: LGHNA and YNFKEQ. The CDR3 loop spans 14 amino acids. The CDR3 is CASSQGSNTGELFF. The CDR3 coding sequence is TGTGCCAGCAGCCAAGGGTCGAACACCGGGGAGCTGTTTTTT.